This is a list of T cell receptor beta chains from one sample in a study of blood T cells in healthy people across ages. TCRdb ran MiXCR on the 5' RACE reads and lists one entry per CDR3 protein. This table has hundreds of thousands of distinct CDR3 sequences, about 25% appearing once. Sequencing was carried out using blood. These receptors all stem from a woman aged 70-85 years in good health. CDR3s leave out the opening cysteine and the closing phenylalanine or tryptophan.

J gene	V gene	CDR3 protein
TRBJ2-5	TRBV20-1	SARLGTKQETQY
TRBJ2-3	TRBV28	ASSGRAWGTDTQY
TRBJ1-2	TRBV5-1	ASSLSPGTNYGYT
NA	TRBV4-1	ASSQDRPGLPYEQY
NA	TRBV11-2	ASLPRAGVSNEQF
TRBJ2-2	TRBV28	ASSFSWLGGRGELF
TRBJ2-3	TRBV29-1	SVRGLAGGSTDTQY
TRBJ2-1	TRBV9	ASSVGGGGSSF
TRBJ2-5	TRBV12-3/TRBV12-4	ASRQPFKGQETQY
NA	TRBV11-2	ASSQRTGSDEQF
TRBJ2-5	TRBV7-2	ASSTPPKTQY
NA	TRBV7-3	ASSLAGDSYEQY
TRBJ1-5	TRBV18	ASSSGSNQPQH
TRBJ1-3	TRBV28	ASRYSQGAPSGNTIY
TRBJ1-4	TRBV5-1	ASSNIGEKLF
TRBJ2-5	TRBV20-1	SARGAGGVKTQY
TRBJ1-1	TRBV20-1	STTDRGGNTEAF
TRBJ2-1	TRBV5-1	ASSLGGSGEQF
NA	TRBV7-8	ASSLDIGGQSSEQF
TRBJ1-5	TRBV20-1	SARDGGLQPQH
TRBJ2-2	TRBV7-8	VSSLSGWRTNTGELF
TRBJ1-5	TRBV2	ASSAMQGASQPQH
TRBJ2-3	TRBV20-1	SARGLAGGFLSTDTQY
TRBJ2-2	TRBV12-3/TRBV12-4	ASSQDRNTGELF
TRBJ1-2	TRBV4-3	ASSQGGGHYGYT
TRBJ2-2	TRBV12-3/TRBV12-4	ASSLGLGKNTGELF
TRBJ1-5	TRBV7-2	ASSLGREIQPQH
TRBJ2-3	TRBV7-9	ASSHWAGVADTQY
TRBJ2-7	TRBV5-1	ASSGGSGTYEQY
TRBJ2-1	TRBV3-1	ASSWQPTSGSYNEQF
TRBJ1-4	TRBV7-2	ASSGDRKEKLF
TRBJ2-7	TRBV20-1	SARDLSGGEQY
NA	TRBV4-1	ASSQDQGAYGQY
TRBJ2-7	TRBV5-4	ASSFGLGYEQY
NA	TRBV11-2	ASSLVALYEQY